This T cell receptor (beta chain) was documented in a study of blood T cell repertoires in COVID-19. Background on the study: Both acute and convalescent COVID-19 samples were obtained from the United States, Italy and Spain. PBMCs, B-cell-depleted T cells, or T cells provided the cDNA or gDNA that made up the material.

This clone was seen more than once but under ten times. The CDR3 covers 13 residues. Trimming removed 2 bases at V and 2 bases at J, with 7 bases between. Germline-derived CDR1 and CDR2 are MDHEN and SYDVKM. As handled by the study authors: The authors estimated nucleated cell counts from reference gene primer amplification. This table comes from immunoSEQ multiplex PCR, and its TCRdb copy is limited to in-frame clones, with some not included. From that table come the V and J calls and clone size; the DNA was used to work out D and trimming. Here the sample spans hundreds of thousands of clones, approximately 82% being singletons.

This clonotype originated in an elderly woman with acute or convalescent COVID-19. Sequenced: peripheral blood. The chain employs TRBV28 and TRBJ2-7, with D unclear. CDR3 protein: CASSLPVPYEQYF. The CDR3, as DNA: TGTGCCAGCAGTTTACCAGTCCCCTACGAGCAGTACTTC.